The clone carrying this TCR beta chain was counted only a few times. No antigen is known for it. The data are from a study of CD8 T cells in ankylosing spondylitis. Findings and limits, study-wide: Matched synovial fluid from ankylosing spondylitis patients was reported to be enriched for disease-linked clones. Characteristic, it appeared, of ankylosing spondylitis blood was a TCR beta motif of fewer than 10 highly homologous variants.

A quantitative 5'-RACE method, one with molecular barcodes, was used to make TCR beta libraries. In TCRdb, the 5' RACE reads were re-called with MiXCR into one record per CDR3 protein. The data show about 160,000 distinct CDR3 sequences, 9.8% seen once. Sequenced sample: blood, either unsorted or a sorted T cell fraction (not recorded which). This clonotype was sampled from a female donor with ankylosing spondylitis or in good health (not recorded which).

This CDR3 is CASSEVNTQYF. The CDR3 DNA follows: TGCGCCAGCAGTGAAGTTAATACGCAGTATTTT. This rearrangement joins TRBV10-1 to TRBJ2-3, with no clear D. Per the germline V gene, CDR1 is WNHNN and CDR2 is SYGVQD (reference sequence). The CDR3 length is 11 residues. The ends were cut back, 3 bases at V and 7 bases at J, with 5 bases in the middle.